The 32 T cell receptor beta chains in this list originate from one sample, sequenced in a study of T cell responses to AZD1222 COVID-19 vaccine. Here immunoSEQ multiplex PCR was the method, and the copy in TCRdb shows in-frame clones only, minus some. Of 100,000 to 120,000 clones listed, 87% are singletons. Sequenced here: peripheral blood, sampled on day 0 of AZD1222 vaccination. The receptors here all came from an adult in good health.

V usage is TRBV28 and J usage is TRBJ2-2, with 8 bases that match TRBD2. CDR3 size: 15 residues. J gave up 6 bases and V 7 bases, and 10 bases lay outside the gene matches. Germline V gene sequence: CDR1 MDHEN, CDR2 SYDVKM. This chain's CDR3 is CASIMSSGNAGELFF. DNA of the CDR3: TGTGCCAGCATCATGAGTAGCGGGAATGCCGGGGAGCTGTTTTTT.

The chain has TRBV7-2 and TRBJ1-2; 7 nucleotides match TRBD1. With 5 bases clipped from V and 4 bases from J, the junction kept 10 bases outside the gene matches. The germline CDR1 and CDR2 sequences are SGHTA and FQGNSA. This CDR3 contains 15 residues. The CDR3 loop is CASSLQGKEGYGYTF. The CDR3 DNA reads TGTGCCAGCAGCCTACAGGGGAAGGAGGGCTATGGCTACACCTTC.

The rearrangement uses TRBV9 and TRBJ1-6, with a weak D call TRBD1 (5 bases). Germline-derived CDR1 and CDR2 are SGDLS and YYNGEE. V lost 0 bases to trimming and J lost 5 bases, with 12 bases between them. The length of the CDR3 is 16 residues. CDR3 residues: CASSVEGRPNNSPLHF. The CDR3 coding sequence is TGTGCCAGCAGCGTAGAGGGGCGTCCGAATAATTCACCCCTCCACTTT.

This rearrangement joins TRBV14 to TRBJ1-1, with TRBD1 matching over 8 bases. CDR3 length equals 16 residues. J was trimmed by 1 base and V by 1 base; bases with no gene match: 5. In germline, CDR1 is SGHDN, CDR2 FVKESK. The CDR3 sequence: CASSQVYGTGNTEAFF. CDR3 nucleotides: TGTGCCAGCAGCCAAGTATACGGGACAGGGAACACTGAAGCTTTCTTT.

The CDR3, as DNA: TGTGCCTGGGACAGCGGGGGGTACGAGCAGTACTTC. This gives the protein CAWDSGGYEQYF. This chain uses TRBV30 with TRBJ2-7; TRBD2 agrees at 9 bases. The V and J ends lost 5 bases and 4 bases, in that order; junction bases with no gene match: 3. Germline V gene sequence: CDR1 GTSNPN, CDR2 SVGIG (reference sequence). The CDR3 sequence is 12 residues long.

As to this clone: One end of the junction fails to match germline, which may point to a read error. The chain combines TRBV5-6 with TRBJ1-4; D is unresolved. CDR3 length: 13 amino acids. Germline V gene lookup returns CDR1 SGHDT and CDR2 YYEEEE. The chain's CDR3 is CASSGFTKEKLFF. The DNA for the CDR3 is TGTGCCAGCAGTGGGTTTACTAAGGAAAAACTGTTTTTT.

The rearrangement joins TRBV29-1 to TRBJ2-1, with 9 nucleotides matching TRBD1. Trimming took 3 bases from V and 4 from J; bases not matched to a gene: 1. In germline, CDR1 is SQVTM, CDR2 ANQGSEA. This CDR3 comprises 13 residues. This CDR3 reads CSVEGQGYNEQFF. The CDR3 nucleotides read TGCAGCGTTGAGGGACAGGGATACAATGAGCAGTTCTTC.

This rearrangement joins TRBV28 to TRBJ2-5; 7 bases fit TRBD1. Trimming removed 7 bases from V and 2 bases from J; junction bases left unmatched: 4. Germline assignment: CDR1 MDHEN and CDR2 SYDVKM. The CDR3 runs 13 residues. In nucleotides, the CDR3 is TGTGCCAGCAATAGGGGGCGGCAAGAGACCCAGTACTTC. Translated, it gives CASNRGRQETQYF.

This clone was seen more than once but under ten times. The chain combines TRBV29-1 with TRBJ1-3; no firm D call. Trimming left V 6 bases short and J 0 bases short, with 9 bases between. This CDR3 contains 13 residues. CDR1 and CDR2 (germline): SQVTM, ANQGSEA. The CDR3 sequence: CSVRKGSGNTIYF. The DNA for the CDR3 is TGCAGCGTCCGCAAGGGCTCTGGAAACACCATATATTTT.

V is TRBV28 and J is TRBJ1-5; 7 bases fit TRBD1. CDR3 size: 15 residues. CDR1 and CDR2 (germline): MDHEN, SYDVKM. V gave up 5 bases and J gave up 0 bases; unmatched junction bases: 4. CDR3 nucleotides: TGTGCCAGCAGTCCTAGGGACAGTAGCAATCAGCCCCAGCATTTT. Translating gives CASSPRDSSNQPQHF.

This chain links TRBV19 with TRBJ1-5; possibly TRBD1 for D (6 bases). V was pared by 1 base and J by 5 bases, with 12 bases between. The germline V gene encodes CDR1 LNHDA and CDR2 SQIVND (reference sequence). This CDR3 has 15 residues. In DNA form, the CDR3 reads TGTGCCAGTAGTATAGGACAGGAGCGCGATCAGCCCCAGCATTTT. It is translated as CASSIGQERDQPQHF.

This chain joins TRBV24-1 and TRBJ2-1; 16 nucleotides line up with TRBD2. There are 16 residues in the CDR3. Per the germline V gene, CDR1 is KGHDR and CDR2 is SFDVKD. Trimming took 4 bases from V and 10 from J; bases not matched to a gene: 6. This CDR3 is CATSDPGLAGGVEQFF. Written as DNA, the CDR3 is TGTGCCACCAGTGACCCGGGACTAGCGGGAGGGGTAGAGCAGTTCTTC.

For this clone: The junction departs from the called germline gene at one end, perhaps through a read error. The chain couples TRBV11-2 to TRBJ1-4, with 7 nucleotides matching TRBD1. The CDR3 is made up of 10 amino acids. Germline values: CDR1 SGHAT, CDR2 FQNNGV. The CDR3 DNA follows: TGTGCCAGCGATGGGGACAGCGGGCTTTTT. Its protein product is CASDGDSGLF.

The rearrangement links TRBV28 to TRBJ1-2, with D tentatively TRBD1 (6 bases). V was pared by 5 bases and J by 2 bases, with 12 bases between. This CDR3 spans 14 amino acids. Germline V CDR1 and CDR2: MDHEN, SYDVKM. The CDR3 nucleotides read TGTGCCAGCAGTACAGGGTATAGAAACTATGGCTACACCTTC. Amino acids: CASSTGYRNYGYTF.

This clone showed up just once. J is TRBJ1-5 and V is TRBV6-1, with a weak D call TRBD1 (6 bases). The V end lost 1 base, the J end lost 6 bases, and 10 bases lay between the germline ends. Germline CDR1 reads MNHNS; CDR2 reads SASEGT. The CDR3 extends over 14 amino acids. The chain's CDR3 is CASSEGAGVQPQHF. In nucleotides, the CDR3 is TGTGCCAGCAGTGAAGGGGCAGGGGTTCAGCCCCAGCATTTT.

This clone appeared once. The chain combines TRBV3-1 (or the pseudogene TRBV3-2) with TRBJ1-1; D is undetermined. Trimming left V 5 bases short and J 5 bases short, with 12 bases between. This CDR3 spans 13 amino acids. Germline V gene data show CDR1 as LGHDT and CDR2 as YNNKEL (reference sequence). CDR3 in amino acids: CASSSVLGTEAFF. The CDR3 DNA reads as TGTGCCAGCAGCTCGGTACTGGGGACTGAAGCTTTCTTT.

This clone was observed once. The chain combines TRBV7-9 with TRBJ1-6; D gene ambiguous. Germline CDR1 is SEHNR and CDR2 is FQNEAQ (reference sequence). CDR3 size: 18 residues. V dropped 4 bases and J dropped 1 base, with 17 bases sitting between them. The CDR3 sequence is CASSSPSGSGSYNSPLHF. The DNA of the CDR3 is TGTGCCAGCAGCTCCCCGTCGGGCAGTGGTTCCTATAATTCACCCCTCCACTTT.

In DNA form, the CDR3 reads TGTGCCAGTAGTATGACCACCGGGGCCAACGTCCTGACTTTC. Translated: CASSMTTGANVLTF. The chain couples TRBV19 to TRBJ2-6; D is unresolved. The length of the CDR3 is 14 residues. Trimming shortened V by 3 bases and J by 4 bases, and 7 bases separated the two germline ends. The V gene's germline CDR1 is LNHDA and CDR2 SQIVND (reference sequence).

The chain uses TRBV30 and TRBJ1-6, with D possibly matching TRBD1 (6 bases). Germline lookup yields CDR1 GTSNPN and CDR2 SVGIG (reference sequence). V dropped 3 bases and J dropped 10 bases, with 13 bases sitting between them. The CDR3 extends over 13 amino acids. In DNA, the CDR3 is TGTGCCTGGAGACAGGGAAGCAAGTCACCCCTCCACTTT. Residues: CAWRQGSKSPLHF.

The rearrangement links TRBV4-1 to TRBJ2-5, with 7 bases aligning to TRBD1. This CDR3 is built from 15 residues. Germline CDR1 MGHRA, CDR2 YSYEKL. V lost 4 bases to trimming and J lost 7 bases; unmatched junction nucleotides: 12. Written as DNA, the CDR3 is TGCGCCAGCAGCCCACGACAGGGACCGGATTGGACCCAGTACTTC. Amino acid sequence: CASSPRQGPDWTQYF.

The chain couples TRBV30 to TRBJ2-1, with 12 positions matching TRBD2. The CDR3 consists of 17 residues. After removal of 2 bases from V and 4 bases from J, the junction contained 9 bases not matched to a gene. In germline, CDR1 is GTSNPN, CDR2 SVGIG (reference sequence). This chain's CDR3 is CAWSTPSGGVGYNEQFF. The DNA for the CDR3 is TGTGCCTGGAGTACCCCTAGCGGGGGGGTAGGTTACAATGAGCAGTTCTTC.

CDR3 residues: CASSPRRENTEAFF. CDR3 nucleotide sequence: TGTGCCAGCAGCCCGAGACGGGAGAACACTGAAGCTTTCTTT. The J gene is TRBJ1-1, the V gene TRBV3-1 (or the pseudogene TRBV3-2); D is unresolved. V gave up 4 bases and J gave up 1 base, with 10 bases separating them. The CDR3 loop spans 14 amino acids. Germline CDR1 LGHDT, CDR2 YNNKEL (reference sequence).

The CDR3 DNA is TGTGCCAGTAGTTACACCGGGACACCCTCCGCCTACGAGCAGTACTTC. It yields the protein CASSYTGTPSAYEQYF. The chain recombines TRBV19 with TRBJ2-7, with D possibly TRBD1 on 6 matching bases. The CDR3 loop spans 16 amino acids. Trimming took off 5 bases at V and 2 bases at J, with 19 bases between the two ends. The germline gives CDR1 LNHDA, CDR2 SQIVND (reference sequence).

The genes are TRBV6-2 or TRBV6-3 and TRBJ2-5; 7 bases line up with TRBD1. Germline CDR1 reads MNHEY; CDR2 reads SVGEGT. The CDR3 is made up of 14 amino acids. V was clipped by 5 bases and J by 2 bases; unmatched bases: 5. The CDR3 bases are TGTGCCAGCAGTACTCCGGGACAGCAAGAGACCCAGTACTTC. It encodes CASSTPGQQETQYF.

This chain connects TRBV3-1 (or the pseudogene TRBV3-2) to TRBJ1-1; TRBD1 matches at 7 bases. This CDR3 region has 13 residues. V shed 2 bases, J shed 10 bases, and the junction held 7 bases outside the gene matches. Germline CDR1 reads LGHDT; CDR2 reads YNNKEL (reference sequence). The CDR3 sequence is CASSQWTGSVAFF. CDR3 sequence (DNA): TGTGCCAGCAGCCAATGGACAGGCTCGGTAGCTTTCTTT.

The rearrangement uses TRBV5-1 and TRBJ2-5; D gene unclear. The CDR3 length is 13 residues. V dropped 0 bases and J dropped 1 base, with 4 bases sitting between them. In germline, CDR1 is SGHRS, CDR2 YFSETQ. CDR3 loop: CASSLEVQETQYF. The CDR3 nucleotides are TGCGCCAGCAGCTTGGAGGTCCAAGAGACCCAGTACTTC. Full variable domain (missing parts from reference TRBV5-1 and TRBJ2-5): KAGVTQTPRYLIKTRGQQVTLSCSPISGHRSVSWYQQTPGQGLQFLFEYFSETQRNKGNFPGRFSGRQFSNSRSEMNVSTLELGDSALYLCASSLEVQETQYFGPGTRLLVL.

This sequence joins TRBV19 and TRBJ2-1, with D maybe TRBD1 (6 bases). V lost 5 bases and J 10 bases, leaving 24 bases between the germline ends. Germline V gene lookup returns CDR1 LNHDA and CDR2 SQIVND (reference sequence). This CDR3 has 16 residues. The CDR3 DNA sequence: TGTGCCAGTAGTCCCCCCCCGGAAACAGGGTACCGCGAGCAGTTCTTC. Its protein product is CASSPPPETGYREQFF.

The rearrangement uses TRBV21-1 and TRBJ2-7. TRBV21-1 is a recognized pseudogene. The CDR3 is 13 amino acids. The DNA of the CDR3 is TGTGCCAGCAGAGATAGGCGTGCCTACGAGCAGTACTTC. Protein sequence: CASRDRRAYEQYF.

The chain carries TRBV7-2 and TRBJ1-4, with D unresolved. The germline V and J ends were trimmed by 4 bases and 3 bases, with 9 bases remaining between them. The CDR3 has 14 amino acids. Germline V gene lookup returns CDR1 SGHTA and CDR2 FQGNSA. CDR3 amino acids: CASSSRVANEKLFF. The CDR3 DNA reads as TGTGCCAGCAGCTCCCGCGTTGCTAATGAAAAACTGTTTTTT.

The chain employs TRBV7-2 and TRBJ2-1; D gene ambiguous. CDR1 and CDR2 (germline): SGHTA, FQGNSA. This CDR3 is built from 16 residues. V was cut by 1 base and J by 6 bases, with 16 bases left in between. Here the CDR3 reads CASSLVGQAVRNEQFF. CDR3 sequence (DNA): TGTGCCAGCAGCTTAGTCGGTCAGGCGGTGCGCAATGAGCAGTTCTTC.

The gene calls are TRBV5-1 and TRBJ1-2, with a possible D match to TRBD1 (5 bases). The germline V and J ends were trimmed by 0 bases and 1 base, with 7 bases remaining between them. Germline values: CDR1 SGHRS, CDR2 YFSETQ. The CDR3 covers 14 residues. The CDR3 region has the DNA TGCGCCAGCAGCTTGGGGGACGTTAACTATGGCTACACCTTC. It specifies CASSLGDVNYGYTF.

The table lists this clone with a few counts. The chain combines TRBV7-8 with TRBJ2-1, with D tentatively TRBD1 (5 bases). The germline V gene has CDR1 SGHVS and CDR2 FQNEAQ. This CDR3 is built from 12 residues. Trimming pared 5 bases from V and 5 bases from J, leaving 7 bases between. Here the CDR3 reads CASSPTDNEQFF. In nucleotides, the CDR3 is TGTGCCAGCAGCCCGACAGACAATGAGCAGTTCTTC.